Described below is a single T cell receptor beta chain sequence and its context. The CDR3 length is 12 residues. V dropped 5 bases and J dropped 0 bases, with 2 bases sitting between them. Looked up from germline, CDR1 is SGHTA and CDR2 is FQGNSA. Enrollment of patients from Seattle took place during active infection, with longitudinal follow-up. The data are from a study of blood T cell repertoires in COVID-19. Turning to the study itself: The study drew acute and convalescent COVID-19 samples from the United States, Italy and Spain. In each case, the material was cDNA or gDNA derived from T cells, B-cell-depleted T cells, or PBMCs.

The repertoire was sequenced with immunoSEQ multiplex PCR; TCRdb's copy has only in-frame clones and lacks some. Among roughly 230,000 clones listed, 90% were seen once. The chain links TRBV7-2 to TRBJ1-3; the D is unclear. The sequence came from a woman aged 55-69 years with COVID-19, enrolled during active disease. Sequenced material: peripheral blood. CDR3 amino acids: CASSHSGNTIYF. The CDR3 nucleotides read TGTGCCAGCAGCCACTCTGGAAACACCATATATTTT.